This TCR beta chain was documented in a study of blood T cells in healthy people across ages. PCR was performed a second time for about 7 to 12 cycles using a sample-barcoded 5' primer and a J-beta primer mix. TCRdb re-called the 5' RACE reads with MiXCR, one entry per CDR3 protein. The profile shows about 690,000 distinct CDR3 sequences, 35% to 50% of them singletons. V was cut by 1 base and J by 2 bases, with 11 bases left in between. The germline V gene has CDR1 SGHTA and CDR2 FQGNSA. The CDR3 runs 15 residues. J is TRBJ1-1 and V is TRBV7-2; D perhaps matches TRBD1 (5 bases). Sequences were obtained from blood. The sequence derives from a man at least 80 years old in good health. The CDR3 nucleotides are TGTGCCAGCAGCTTAGGTGGGACCGCTAACACTGAAGCTTTCTTT. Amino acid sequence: CASSLGGTANTEAFF.